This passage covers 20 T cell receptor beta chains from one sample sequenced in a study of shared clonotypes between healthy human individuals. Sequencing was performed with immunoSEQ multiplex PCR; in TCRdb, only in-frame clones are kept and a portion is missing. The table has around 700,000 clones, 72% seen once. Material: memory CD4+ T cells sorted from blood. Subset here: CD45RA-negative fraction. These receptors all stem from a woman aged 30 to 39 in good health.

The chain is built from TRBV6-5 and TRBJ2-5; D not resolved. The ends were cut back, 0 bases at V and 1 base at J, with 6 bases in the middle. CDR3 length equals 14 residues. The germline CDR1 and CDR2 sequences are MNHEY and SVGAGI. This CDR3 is CASSYSSIQETQYF. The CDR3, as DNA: TGTGCCAGCAGTTACTCGTCTATCCAAGAGACCCAGTACTTC.

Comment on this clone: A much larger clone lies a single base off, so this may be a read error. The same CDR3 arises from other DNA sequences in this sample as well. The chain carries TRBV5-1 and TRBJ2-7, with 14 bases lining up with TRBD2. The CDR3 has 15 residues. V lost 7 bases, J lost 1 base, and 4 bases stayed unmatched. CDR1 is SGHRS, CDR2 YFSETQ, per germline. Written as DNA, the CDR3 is TGCGCCAGCGGCGGACTAGCGGGAGGATCCTACGAGCAGTACTTC. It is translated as CASGGLAGGSYEQYF.

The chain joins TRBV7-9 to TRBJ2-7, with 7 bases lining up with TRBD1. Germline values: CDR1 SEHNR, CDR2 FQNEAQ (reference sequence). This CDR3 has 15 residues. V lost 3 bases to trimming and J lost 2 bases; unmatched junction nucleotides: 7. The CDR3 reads CASSFYPGQTYEQYF. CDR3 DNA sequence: TGTGCCAGCAGCTTTTACCCGGGACAGACCTACGAGCAGTACTTC.

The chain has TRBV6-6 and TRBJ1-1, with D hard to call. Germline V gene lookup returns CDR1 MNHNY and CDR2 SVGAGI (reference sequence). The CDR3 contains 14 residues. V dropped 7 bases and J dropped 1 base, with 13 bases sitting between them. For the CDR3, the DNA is TGTGCCAGCACCCCCAGCACGGCGAACACTGAAGCTTTCTTT. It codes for CASTPSTANTEAFF.

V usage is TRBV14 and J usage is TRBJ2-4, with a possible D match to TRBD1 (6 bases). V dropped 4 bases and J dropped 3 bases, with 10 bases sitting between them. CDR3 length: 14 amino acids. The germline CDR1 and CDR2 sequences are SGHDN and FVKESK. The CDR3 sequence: CASSPTTGKNIQYF. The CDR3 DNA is TGTGCCAGCAGCCCGACGACAGGCAAAAACATTCAGTACTTC.

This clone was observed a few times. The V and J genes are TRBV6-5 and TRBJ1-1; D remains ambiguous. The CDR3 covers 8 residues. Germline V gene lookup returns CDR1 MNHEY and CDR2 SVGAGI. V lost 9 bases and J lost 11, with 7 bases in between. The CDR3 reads CARPWAFF. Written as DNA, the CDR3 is TGTGCCAGGCCCTGGGCTTTCTTT.

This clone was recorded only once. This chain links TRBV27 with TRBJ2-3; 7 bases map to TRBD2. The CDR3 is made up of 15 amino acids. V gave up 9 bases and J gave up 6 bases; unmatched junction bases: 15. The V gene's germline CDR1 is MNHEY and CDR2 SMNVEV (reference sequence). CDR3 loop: CASKLGGGRGDTQYF. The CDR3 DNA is TGTGCCAGTAAATTGGGTGGCGGGAGAGGGGATACGCAGTATTTT.

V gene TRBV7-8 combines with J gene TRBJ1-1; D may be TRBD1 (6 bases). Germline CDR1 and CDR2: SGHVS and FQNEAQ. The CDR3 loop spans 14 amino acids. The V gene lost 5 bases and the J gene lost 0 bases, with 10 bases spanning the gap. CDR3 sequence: CASSPNRVNTEAFF. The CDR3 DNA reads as TGTGCCAGCAGCCCGAACAGGGTGAACACTGAAGCTTTCTTT.

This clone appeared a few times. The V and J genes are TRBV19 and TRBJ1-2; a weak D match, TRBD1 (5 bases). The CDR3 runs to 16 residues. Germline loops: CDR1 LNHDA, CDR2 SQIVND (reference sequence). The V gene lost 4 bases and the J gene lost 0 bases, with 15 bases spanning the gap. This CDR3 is CASSRAGTDSNYGYTF. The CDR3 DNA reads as TGTGCCAGTAGTAGGGCCGGGACCGACTCTAACTATGGCTACACCTTC.

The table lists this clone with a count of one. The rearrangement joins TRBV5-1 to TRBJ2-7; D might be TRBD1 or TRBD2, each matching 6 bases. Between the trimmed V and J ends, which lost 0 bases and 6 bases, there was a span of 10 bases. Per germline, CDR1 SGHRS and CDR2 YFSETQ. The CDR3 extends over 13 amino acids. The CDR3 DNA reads TGCGCCAGCAGCTTGGAAGGGGGGACCGAGCAGTACTTC. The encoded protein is CASSLEGGTEQYF.

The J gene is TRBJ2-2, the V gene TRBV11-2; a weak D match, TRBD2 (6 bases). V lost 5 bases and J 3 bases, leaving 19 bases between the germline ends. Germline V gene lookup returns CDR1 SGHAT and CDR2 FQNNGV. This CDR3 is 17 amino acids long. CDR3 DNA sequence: TGTGCCAGCAGCCCAGGGAAAACTAGCACGTACACCGGGGAGCTGTTTTTT. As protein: CASSPGKTSTYTGELFF.

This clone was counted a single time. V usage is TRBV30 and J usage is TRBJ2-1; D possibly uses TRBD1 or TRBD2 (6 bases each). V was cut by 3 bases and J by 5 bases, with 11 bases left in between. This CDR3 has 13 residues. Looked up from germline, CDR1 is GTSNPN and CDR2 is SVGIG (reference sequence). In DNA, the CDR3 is TGTGCCTGGAGCGGGGGCCTCGACAATGAGCAGTTCTTC. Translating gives CAWSGGLDNEQFF. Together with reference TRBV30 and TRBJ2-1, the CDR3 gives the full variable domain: SQTIHQWPATLVQPVGSPLSLECTVEGTSNPNLYWYRQAAGRGLQLLFYSVGIGQISSEVPQNLSASRPQDRQFILSSKKLLLSDSGFYLCAWSGGLDNEQFFGPGTRLTVL.

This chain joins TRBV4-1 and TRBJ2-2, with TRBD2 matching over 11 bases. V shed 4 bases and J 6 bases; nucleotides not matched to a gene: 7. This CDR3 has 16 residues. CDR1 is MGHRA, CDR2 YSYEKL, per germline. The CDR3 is CASSPVSGRAAGELFF. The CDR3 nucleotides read TGCGCCAGCAGCCCGGTTAGCGGGAGGGCCGCCGGGGAGCTGTTTTTT.

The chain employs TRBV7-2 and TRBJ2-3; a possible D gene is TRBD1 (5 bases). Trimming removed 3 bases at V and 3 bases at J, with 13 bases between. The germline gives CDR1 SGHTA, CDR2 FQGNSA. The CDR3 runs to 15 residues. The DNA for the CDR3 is TGTGCCAGCAGCTTCAGGGTATCGGAGACAGATACGCAGTATTTT. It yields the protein CASSFRVSETDTQYF.

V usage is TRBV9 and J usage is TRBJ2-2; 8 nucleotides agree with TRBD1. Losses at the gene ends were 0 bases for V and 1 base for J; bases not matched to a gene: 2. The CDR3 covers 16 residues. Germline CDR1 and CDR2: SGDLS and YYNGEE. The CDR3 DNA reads TGTGCCAGCAGCGTAGGGGACAGGAGGAACACCGGGGAGCTGTTTTTT. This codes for CASSVGDRRNTGELFF.

In DNA, the CDR3 is TGCGCCAGCAGCTTGGCGTCCGGAGGAGACACTGAAGCTTTCTTT. Translating gives CASSLASGGDTEAFF. This sequence joins TRBV5-1 and TRBJ1-1, with no clear D. The CDR3 is made up of 15 amino acids. Per germline, CDR1 SGHRS and CDR2 YFSETQ. Trimming took 0 bases from V and 3 from J, leaving 12 bases between them.

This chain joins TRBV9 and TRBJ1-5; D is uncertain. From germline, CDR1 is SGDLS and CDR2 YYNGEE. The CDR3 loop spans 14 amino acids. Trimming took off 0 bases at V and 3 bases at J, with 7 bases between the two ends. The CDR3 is CASSVVQTNQPQHF. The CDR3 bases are TGTGCCAGCAGCGTAGTCCAGACCAATCAGCCCCAGCATTTT.

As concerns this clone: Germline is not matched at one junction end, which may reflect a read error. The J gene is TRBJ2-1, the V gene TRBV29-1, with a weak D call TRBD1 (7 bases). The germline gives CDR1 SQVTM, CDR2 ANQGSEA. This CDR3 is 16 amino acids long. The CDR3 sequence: CSVEGGGVQTVNEQFF. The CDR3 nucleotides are TGCAGCGTAGAAGGGGGCGGGGTGCAGACTGTCAATGAGCAGTTCTTC.

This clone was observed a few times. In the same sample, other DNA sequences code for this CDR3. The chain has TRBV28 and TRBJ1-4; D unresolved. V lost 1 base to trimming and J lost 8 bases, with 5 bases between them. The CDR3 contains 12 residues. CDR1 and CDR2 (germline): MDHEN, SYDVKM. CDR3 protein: CASSLLGEKLFF. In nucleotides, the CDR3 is TGTGCCAGCAGTTTATTAGGCGAAAAACTGTTTTTT. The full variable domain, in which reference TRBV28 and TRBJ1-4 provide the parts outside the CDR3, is DVKVTQSSRYLVKRTGEKVFLECVQDMDHENMFWYRQDPGLGLRLIYFSYDVKMKEKGDIPEGYSVSREKKERFSLILESASTNQTSMYLCASSLLGEKLFFGSGTQLSVL.

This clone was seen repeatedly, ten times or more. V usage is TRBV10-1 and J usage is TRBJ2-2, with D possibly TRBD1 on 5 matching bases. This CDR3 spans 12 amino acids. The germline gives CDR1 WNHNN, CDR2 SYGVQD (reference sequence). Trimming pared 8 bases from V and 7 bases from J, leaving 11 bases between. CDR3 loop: CASVDRFGELFF. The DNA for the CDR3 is TGCGCCAGCGTTGACAGATTCGGGGAGCTGTTTTTT.